Detailed here is one T cell receptor beta chain. Its antigen is unidentified. The protocol was immunoSEQ multiplex PCR, while the TCRdb copy is restricted to in-frame clones and leaves out a portion. The sample lists tens of thousands of clones, over 75% occurring once. These data originate in a study of PD-1 blockade in classical Hodgkin lymphoma. CDR3 length: 14 residues. The germline gives CDR1 SGHAT, CDR2 FQNNGV. Trimming left V 5 bases short and J 2 bases short, with 12 bases between. Findings and limits, study-wide: CD8+ TCR diversity did not rise significantly by C4D1, unlike CD4+. It was reported that newly diagnosed patients had less baseline TCR diversity than healthy donors. Exclusion applied to patients who initiated nivolumab less than 1 year following ASCT. Partial responders and progressors had significantly lower baseline TCR diversity.

Noted time point: cycle 4 day 1 (C4D1), after 6 weeks of nivolumab. Each and every patient relapsed after autologous stem cell transplantation, and patients got differing brentuximab vedotin exposure. V and J are TRBV11-2 and TRBJ1-2; no definite D call. The TCR sequence derives from a human donor with classical Hodgkin lymphoma. The source material was peripheral blood mononuclear cells (PBMCs), sampled before the fourth cycle of nivolumab. The CDR3 nucleotides read TGTGCCAGCAGCCGCGGCCCGGCGAACTATGGCTACACCTTC. Its protein product is CASSRGPANYGYTF. The full variable domain, rest sourced from reference TRBV11-2 and TRBJ1-2, is EAGVAQSPRYKIIEKRQSVAFWCNPISGHATLYWYQQILGQGPKLLIQFQNNGVVDDSQLPKDRFSAERLKGVDSTLKIQPAKLEDSAVYLCASSRGPANYGYTFGSGTRLTVV.